These 25 T cell receptor beta chains were all obtained from the same sample, sequenced in a study of shared T cell receptors in the human thymus. Sequencing was performed with immunoSEQ multiplex PCR; in TCRdb, only in-frame clones are kept and a portion is missing. In the table there are over 650,000 clones, more than 75% of which are singletons. Separately, the same data were catalogued under a study of human thymus T cells.

The material sequenced was thymocytes. Receptors originate from a boy in the first two years of life with a congenital heart defect.

V and J are TRBV6-1 and TRBJ1-6, with 7 bases fitting TRBD1. The V and J ends lost 4 bases and 6 bases, in that order; junction bases with no gene match: 0. Per germline, CDR1 MNHNS and CDR2 SASEGT. The CDR3 is 13 residues long. The CDR3 nucleotides read TGTGCCAGCAGTGGGGACAGTAATTCACCCCTCCACTTT. This translates into CASSGDSNSPLHF.

The chain joins TRBV10-3 to TRBJ2-3; TRBD1 might be the D (6 bases). From germline, CDR1 is ENHRY and CDR2 SYGVKD. The CDR3 sequence is 14 residues long. Trimming pared 7 bases from V and 1 base from J, leaving 12 bases between. CDR3 sequence (DNA): TGTGCCATCACCCAGGGGAGAGGCACAGATACGCAGTATTTT. Amino acid sequence: CAITQGRGTDTQYF.

This chain uses TRBV10-3 with TRBJ2-2; D gene unclear. CDR1 is ENHRY and CDR2 is SYGVKD in the germline V gene. The V end lost 2 bases, the J end lost 3 bases, and 7 bases lay between the germline ends. The CDR3 sequence is 14 residues long. The CDR3 bases are TGTGCCATCAGTGAGATTAGAGACACCGGGGAGCTGTTTTTT. This codes for CAISEIRDTGELFF.

The rearrangement uses TRBV4-3 and TRBJ1-4; perhaps TRBD1 as D (5 bases). Per the germline V gene, CDR1 is LGHNA and CDR2 is YSLEER. V lost 1 base, J lost 3 bases, and 18 bases lay in between. The CDR3 is made up of 18 amino acids. CDR3 in amino acids: CASSQVRAIPGANEKLFF. The CDR3 DNA reads TGCGCCAGCAGCCAAGTTCGGGCAATCCCGGGGGCTAATGAAAAACTGTTTTTT.

The rearrangement uses TRBV28 and TRBJ1-5, with D tentatively TRBD1 (6 bases). Deletions cut 6 bases from V and 4 bases from J, with 16 bases between. CDR3 length: 15 amino acids. Germline-derived CDR1 and CDR2 are MDHEN and SYDVKM. The CDR3 DNA is TGTGCCAGCAGCCCACCAGGGGCACGGAATCAGCCCCAGCATTTT. Translating it yields CASSPPGARNQPQHF.

The CDR3, as DNA: TGTGCCAGCAAAAGTCCCCTCCGAACGGGTAATTCACCCCTCCACTTT. It yields the protein CASKSPLRTGNSPLHF. The chain combines TRBV27 with TRBJ1-6; unclear D gene. This CDR3 region has 16 residues. The V and J ends lost 7 bases and 6 bases respectively, with 19 bases between them. From germline, CDR1 is MNHEY and CDR2 SMNVEV (reference sequence).

CDR3 region: CATSRDPPQRGTNEKLFF. The CDR3 DNA reads as TGTGCCACCAGCAGAGACCCCCCACAGCGAGGGACTAATGAAAAACTGTTTTTT. The chain has TRBV15 and TRBJ1-4; D uncertain. Trimming removed 0 bases from V and 2 bases from J, with 16 bases in between. This CDR3 has 18 residues. The V gene's germline CDR1 is LNHNV and CDR2 YYDKDF (reference sequence). The entire variable domain, with the rest obtained from reference TRBV15 and TRBJ1-4, is as follows: DAMVIQNPRYQVTQFGKPVTLSCSQTLNHNVMYWYQQKSSQAPKLLFHYYDKDFNNEADTPDNFQSRRPNTSFCFLDIRSPGLGDTAMYLCATSRDPPQRGTNEKLFFGSGTQLSVL.

V usage is TRBV5-5 and J usage is TRBJ2-7, with a weak D call TRBD1 (6 bases). Germline CDR1 and CDR2: SGHKS and YYEKEE (reference sequence). V lost 4 bases to trimming and J lost 2 bases, with 22 bases between them. There are 17 residues in the CDR3. In nucleotides, the CDR3 is TGTGCCAGCAGCCCAAAGACTGACAGGTCCCAAACCTACGAGCAGTACTTC. Translated, it gives CASSPKTDRSQTYEQYF.

The chain joins TRBV7-2 to TRBJ1-2; possible D gene TRBD1, 5 bases. V was shortened by 2 bases and J by 8 bases, with 9 bases between the two germline ends. The CDR3 extends over 12 amino acids. Germline values: CDR1 SGHTA, CDR2 FQGNSA. DNA of the CDR3: TGTGCCAGCAGCTTATGGGGCAGCGGCTACACCTTC. The encoded protein is CASSLWGSGYTF.

This sequence joins TRBV27 and TRBJ2-5, with 8 bases that match TRBD1. The length of the CDR3 is 16 residues. J was trimmed by 0 bases and V by 5 bases; bases with no gene match: 8. Germline lookup yields CDR1 MNHEY and CDR2 SMNVEV (reference sequence). The CDR3 region has the DNA TGTGCCAGCAGTGTAAGACAGGGGTGGGACCAAGAGACCCAGTACTTC. It encodes CASSVRQGWDQETQYF.

The chain couples TRBV4-1 to TRBJ2-7; D is perhaps TRBD2 (7 bases). The CDR3 runs to 15 residues. CDR1 is MGHRA, CDR2 YSYEKL, per germline. The V and J ends lost 5 bases and 5 bases respectively, with 19 bases between them. CDR3 loop: CASSSFAGANDEQYF. CDR3 nucleotides: TGCGCCAGCAGCTCCTTCGCGGGGGCTAACGACGAGCAGTACTTC.

This chain joins TRBV27 and TRBJ1-1; 9 bases align to TRBD1. Germline-derived CDR1 and CDR2 are MNHEY and SMNVEV (reference sequence). The CDR3 consists of 13 residues. The ends lost 7 bases at V and 6 bases at J; junction bases unmatched: 6. CDR3 protein: CASKLQGAAEAFF. CDR3 nucleotides: TGTGCCAGCAAGCTACAGGGGGCGGCTGAAGCTTTCTTT.

This clone showed up just once. CDR3 sequence (DNA): TGCGCCAGCAGCTTGGCCCCCGAGAGCTCCTACAATGAGCAGTTCTTC. This sequence encodes CASSLAPESSYNEQFF. The chain links TRBV5-1 to TRBJ2-1; D gene ambiguous. The CDR3 has 16 amino acids. Germline V gene data show CDR1 as SGHRS and CDR2 as YFSETQ. The V gene lost 0 bases and the J gene lost 0 bases, with 10 bases spanning the gap.

The rearrangement joins TRBV4-3 to TRBJ2-3; TRBD2 is a possible D gene (5 bases). This CDR3 is built from 16 residues. V lost 3 bases to trimming and J lost 1 base, with 14 bases between them. Germline V gene data show CDR1 as LGHNA and CDR2 as YSLEER. The DNA of the CDR3 is TGCGCCAGCAGCCAGGGGAGCCAGACGCGCACAGATACGCAGTATTTT. Amino acids: CASSQGSQTRTDTQYF.

This chain uses TRBV5-1 with TRBJ2-2; D may be TRBD2 (5 bases). V gave up 0 bases and J gave up 5 bases, with 20 bases separating them. Germline CDR1 is SGHRS and CDR2 is YFSETQ. The CDR3 has 18 amino acids. The CDR3 DNA reads TGCGCCAGCAGCTTGGGGGAGAGGGAATTGAATCATACCGGGGAGCTGTTTTTT. Translating it yields CASSLGERELNHTGELFF.

The V call is TRBV18, the J call TRBJ1-5; D remains unclear. Germline lookup yields CDR1 KGHSH and CDR2 LQKENI. CDR3 length: 15 residues. Trimming took 2 bases from V and 0 from J, leaving 8 bases between them. This chain's CDR3 is CASSPVFYSNQPQHF. Written as DNA, the CDR3 is TGTGCCAGCTCACCAGTTTTTTATAGCAATCAGCCCCAGCATTTT. Full variable domain (rest looked up from reference TRBV18 and TRBJ1-5): NAGVMQNPRHLVRRRGQEARLRCSPMKGHSHVYWYRQLPEEGLKFMVYLQKENIIDESGMPKERFSAEFPKEGPSILRIQQVVRGDSAAYFCASSPVFYSNQPQHFGDGTRLSIL.

The CDR3 sequence is CASSLNTTDSYEQYF. Here the CDR3 DNA reads TGTGCCAGCAGCTTAAACACAACCGACTCCTACGAGCAGTACTTC. The rearrangement joins TRBV7-6 to TRBJ2-7, with D hard to call. In germline, CDR1 is SGHVS, CDR2 FNYEAQ. Deletions cut 2 bases from V and 0 bases from J, with 11 bases between. The CDR3 runs to 15 residues.

The chain links TRBV5-8 to TRBJ2-7; 8 bases are shared with TRBD1. Trimming at V came to 1 base and at J to 2 bases, leaving 5 bases not matched to a gene. CDR3 length equals 15 residues. Germline CDR1 is SGHTS and CDR2 is YDEGEE. The CDR3 coding sequence is TGTGCCAGCAGCTTGAGGGACAGGCACCCCTACGAGCAGTACTTC. Residues: CASSLRDRHPYEQYF.

This rearrangement joins TRBV9 to TRBJ2-3, with 8 bases fitting TRBD2. CDR1 is SGDLS, CDR2 YYNGEE, per germline. V was clipped by 0 bases and J by 3 bases; unmatched bases: 18. This CDR3 is 20 amino acids long. The CDR3 DNA is TGTGCCAGCAGCGTAGGTCCAGCGGGAGTTTCCCCTCCCAGAACAGATACGCAGTATTTT. Protein: CASSVGPAGVSPPRTDTQYF.

V is TRBV7-9 and J is TRBJ1-1; maybe TRBD1 (6 bases). Germline loops: CDR1 SEHNR, CDR2 FQNEAQ (reference sequence). CDR3 length: 12 residues. V shed 8 bases and J shed 3 bases, with 10 bases lying between them. In DNA form, the CDR3 reads TGTGCCAGCGCGGACAGAGACACTGAAGCTTTCTTT. This encodes CASADRDTEAFF.

The chain employs TRBV30 and TRBJ2-7; 7 nucleotides line up with TRBD1. In germline, CDR1 is GTSNPN, CDR2 SVGIG (reference sequence). There are 20 residues in the CDR3. After removal of 0 bases from V and 0 bases from J, the junction contained 20 bases not matched to a gene. The CDR3: CAWSVRQETGIIRGSYEQYF. The CDR3 nucleotides are TGTGCCTGGAGTGTACGACAAGAGACAGGGATAATACGAGGCTCCTACGAGCAGTACTTC.

In this sample, this clone turned up once. The chain is built from TRBV5-6 and TRBJ1-1; D gene uncertain. Trimming shortened V by 0 bases and J by 0 bases, and 21 bases separated the two germline ends. This CDR3 contains 19 residues. The V gene's germline CDR1 is SGHDT and CDR2 YYEEEE. The DNA for the CDR3 is TGTGCCAGCAGCTTGGACCCGCGGGAAAAAACATTCATGAACACTGAAGCTTTCTTT. Translation gives CASSLDPREKTFMNTEAFF.

The V call is TRBV7-6, the J call TRBJ2-1, with 8 bases that match TRBD1. The CDR3 runs to 17 residues. Per germline, CDR1 SGHVS and CDR2 FNYEAQ. Trimming took 4 bases from V and 0 from J; bases not matched to a gene: 8. The CDR3 here is CASSSLRGQDSYNEQFF. The CDR3, as DNA: TGTGCCAGCAGCTCCCTTAGGGGACAGGACTCCTACAATGAGCAGTTCTTC.

The rearrangement uses TRBV15 and TRBJ1-5, with D maybe TRBD1 (5 bases). This CDR3 contains 17 residues. V lost 0 bases, J lost 1 base, and 13 bases lay in between. Germline CDR1 and CDR2: LNHNV and YYDKDF (reference sequence). In DNA, the CDR3 is TGTGCCACCAGCAGAGAGATGCAGGGAAAAAGCAATCAGCCCCAGCATTTT. The encoded protein is CATSREMQGKSNQPQHF.

This chain uses TRBV7-9 with TRBJ2-7; the D gene is possibly TRBD1 (6 bases). This CDR3 contains 13 residues. V lost 9 bases and J lost 1, with 13 bases in between. Germline CDR1 is SEHNR and CDR2 is FQNEAQ (reference sequence). The DNA for the CDR3 is TGTGCCAGAAGGGGGTACCCATCCTACGAGCAGTACTTC. Its protein is CARRGYPSYEQYF.